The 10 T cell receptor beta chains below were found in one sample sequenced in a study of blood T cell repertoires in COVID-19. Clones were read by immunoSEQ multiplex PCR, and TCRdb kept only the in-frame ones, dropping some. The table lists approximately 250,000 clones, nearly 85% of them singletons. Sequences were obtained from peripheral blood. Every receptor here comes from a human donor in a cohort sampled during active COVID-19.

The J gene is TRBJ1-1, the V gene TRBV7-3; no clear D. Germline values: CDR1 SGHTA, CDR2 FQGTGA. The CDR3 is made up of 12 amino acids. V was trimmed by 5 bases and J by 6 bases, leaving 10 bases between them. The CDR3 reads CASSRGGSEAFF. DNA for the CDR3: TGTGCCAGCAGCCGCGGCGGGTCTGAAGCTTTCTTT.

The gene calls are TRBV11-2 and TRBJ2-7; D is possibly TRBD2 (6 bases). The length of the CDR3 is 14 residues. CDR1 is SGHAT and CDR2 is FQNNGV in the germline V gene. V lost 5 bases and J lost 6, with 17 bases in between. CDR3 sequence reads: CASSRTGLTTEQYF. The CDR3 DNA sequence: TGTGCCAGCAGCCGCACGGGACTCACAACCGAGCAGTACTTC.

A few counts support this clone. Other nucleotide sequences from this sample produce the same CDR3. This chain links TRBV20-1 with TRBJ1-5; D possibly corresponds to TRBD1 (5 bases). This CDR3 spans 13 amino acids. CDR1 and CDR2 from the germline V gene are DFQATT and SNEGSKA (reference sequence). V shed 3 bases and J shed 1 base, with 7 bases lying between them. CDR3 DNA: TGCAGTGCTAGTCAGGGAAGCAATCAGCCCCAGCATTTT. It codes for CSASQGSNQPQHF.

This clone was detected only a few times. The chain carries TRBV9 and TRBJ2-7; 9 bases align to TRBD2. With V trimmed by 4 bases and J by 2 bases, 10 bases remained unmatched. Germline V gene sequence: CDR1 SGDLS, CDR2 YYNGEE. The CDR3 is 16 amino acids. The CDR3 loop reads CASSPRSAGGTYEQYF. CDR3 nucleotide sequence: TGTGCCAGCAGCCCTCGCTCAGCGGGGGGAACCTACGAGCAGTACTTC.

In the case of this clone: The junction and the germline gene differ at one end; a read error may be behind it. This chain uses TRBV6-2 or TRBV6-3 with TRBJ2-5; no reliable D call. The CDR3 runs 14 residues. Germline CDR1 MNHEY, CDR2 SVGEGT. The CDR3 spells CASSYRQVQGTQYF. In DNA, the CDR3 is TGTGCCAGCAGTTATCGGCAGGTTCAAGGGACCCAGTACTTC.

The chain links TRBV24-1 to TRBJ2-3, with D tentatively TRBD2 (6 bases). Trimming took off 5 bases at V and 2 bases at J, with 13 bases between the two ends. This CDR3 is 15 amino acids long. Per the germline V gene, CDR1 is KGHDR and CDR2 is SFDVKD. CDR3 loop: CATSGTRDSTDTQYF. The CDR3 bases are TGTGCCACCAGTGGGACCCGGGACTCCACAGATACGCAGTATTTT.

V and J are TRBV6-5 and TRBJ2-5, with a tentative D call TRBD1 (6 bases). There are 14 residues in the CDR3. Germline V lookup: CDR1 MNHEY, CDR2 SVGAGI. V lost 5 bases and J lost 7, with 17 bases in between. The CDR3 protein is CASSRLQGDGTQYF. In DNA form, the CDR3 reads TGTGCCAGCAGTCGCCTACAGGGAGATGGGACCCAGTACTTC.

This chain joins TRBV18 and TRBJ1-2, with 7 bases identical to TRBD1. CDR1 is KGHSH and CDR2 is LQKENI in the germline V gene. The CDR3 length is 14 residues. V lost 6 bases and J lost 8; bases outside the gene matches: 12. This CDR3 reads CASSPNRQGRGYTF. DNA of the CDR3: TGTGCCAGCTCCCCCAATCGACAGGGTCGGGGCTACACCTTC.

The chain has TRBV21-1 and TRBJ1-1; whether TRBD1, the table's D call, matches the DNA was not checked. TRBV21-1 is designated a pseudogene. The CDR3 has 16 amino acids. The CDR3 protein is CASSKALQGVGTEAFF. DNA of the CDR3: TGTGCCAGCAGCAAAGCGCTGCAGGGGGTTGGGACTGAAGCTTTCTTT.

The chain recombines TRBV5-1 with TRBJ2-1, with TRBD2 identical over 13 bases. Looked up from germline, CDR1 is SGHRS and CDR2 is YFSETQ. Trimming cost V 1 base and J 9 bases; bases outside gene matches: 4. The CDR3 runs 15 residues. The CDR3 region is CASSLTSGRAVEQFF. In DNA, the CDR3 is TGCGCCAGCAGCTTGACTAGCGGGAGGGCCGTTGAGCAGTTCTTC.